The 6 T cell receptor beta chains below were found in one sample sequenced in a study of control samples from healthy donors and cancer patients. Only in-frame clones appear in the TCRdb table, and some are missing; sequencing was by immunoSEQ multiplex PCR. Here the sample spans roughly 400,000 clones, 80% to 95% being singletons. The specimen sequenced was PBMCs. These receptors all come from a man aged 40-49 years with head and neck cancer.

The rearrangement uses TRBV9 and TRBJ1-6, with a weak D call TRBD1 (6 bases). V was clipped by 2 bases and J by 9 bases, with 12 bases between them. Germline loops: CDR1 SGDLS, CDR2 YYNGEE. There are 14 residues in the CDR3. CDR3 nucleotide sequence: TGTGCCAGCAGCGTCGGGGGCCGACTTTCACCCCTCCACTTT. Its translation is CASSVGGRLSPLHF.

This chain joins TRBV28 and TRBJ2-7; the D is unclear. V gave up 5 bases and J gave up 7 bases, with 9 bases separating them. CDR1 is MDHEN, CDR2 SYDVKM, per germline. The CDR3 has 11 amino acids. For the CDR3, the DNA is TGTGCCAGCAGTCCCTCGCGGGAGCAGTACTTC. It yields the protein CASSPSREQYF.

In regard to this clone: Other DNA sequences in this specimen translate into the identical CDR3. This sequence joins TRBV11-3 and TRBJ2-3; no definite D call. This CDR3 spans 14 amino acids. Trimming took 1 base from V and 0 from J, leaving 5 bases between them. Looked up from germline, CDR1 is SGHNT and CDR2 is YENEEA. In DNA form, the CDR3 reads TGTGCCAGCAGCTTAGGACCTAGCACAGATACGCAGTATTTT. This encodes CASSLGPSTDTQYF.

This rearrangement joins TRBV5-4 to TRBJ1-6; 8 bases map to TRBD1. The CDR3 extends over 14 amino acids. Unmatched junction bases numbered 6, after V lost 3 bases and J lost 10 bases. Germline CDR1 and CDR2: SGHNT and YYREEE (reference sequence). The CDR3 region is CASSYDRGSSPLHF. Here the CDR3 DNA reads TGTGCCAGCAGCTACGACAGGGGTAGCTCACCCCTCCACTTT.

The V call is TRBV5-1, the J call TRBJ1-1; the match to TRBD1 covers 7 bases. There are 14 residues in the CDR3. Germline V gene lookup returns CDR1 SGHRS and CDR2 YFSETQ. The ends lost 2 bases at V and 1 base at J; junction bases unmatched: 2. CDR3 region: CASSFRQGNTEAFF. In nucleotides, the CDR3 is TGCGCCAGCAGCTTCCGACAGGGGAACACTGAAGCTTTCTTT.

This chain connects TRBV28 to TRBJ2-3, with 14 bases fitting TRBD2. J lost 2 bases, V lost 5 bases, and 3 bases had no gene match. The CDR3 contains 16 residues. Looked up from germline, CDR1 is MDHEN and CDR2 is SYDVKM. For the CDR3, the DNA is TGTGCCAGCAGTCCGACTAGCGGGGGGGTCACAGATACGCAGTATTTT. Translation gives CASSPTSGGVTDTQYF.